The rows below give T cell receptor beta chains drawn from one sample of a study of vaccination effects on CD4 cells after COVID-19. Their antigen targets remain unknown. Sequencing was performed with immunoSEQ multiplex PCR; in TCRdb, only in-frame clones are kept and a portion is missing. The sample includes about 73,000 clones, about 70% of them seen just once. Sample: CD4+ T cells from PBMCs cultured with HCoV-NL63 spike peptides, taken before COVID-19 vaccination. Receptors originate from a human donor who received a COVID-19 vaccine. Both conserved end residues are part of each CDR3. D genes are given only for firm matches. Clone size, where shown, is once, few, many, or a class for clones that have expanded.

J gene: TRBJ1-1; D gene: -; clone size: -; V gene: TRBV19; CDR3 DNA: TGTGCCAGTATCGGCGCTTTGGCTGAAGCTTTCTTT; CDR3 protein: CASIGALAEAFF
J gene: TRBJ2-3; D gene: -; clone size: -; V gene: TRBV21-1; CDR3 DNA: TGTGCCAGCAGAAAACAGGGGAACACAGATACGCAGTATTTT; CDR3 protein: CASRKQGNTDTQYF
J gene: TRBJ2-2; D gene: -; clone size: -; V gene: TRBV29-1; CDR3 DNA: TGCAGCGTCACAGGGTTGAGCACCGGGGAGCTGTTTTTT; CDR3 protein: CSVTGLSTGELFF
J gene: TRBJ2-6; D gene: -; clone size: -; V gene: TRBV7-2; CDR3 DNA: TGTGCCAGCAGCCCTCGAGGGGCCAACGTCCTGACTTTC; CDR3 protein: CASSPRGANVLTF
J gene: TRBJ1-5; D gene: TRBD1; clone size: few; V gene: TRBV29-1; CDR3 DNA: TGCAGCGTTGTGGGACAGGGTGTCGATCAGCCCCAGCATTTT; CDR3 protein: CSVVGQGVDQPQHF
J gene: TRBJ1-6; D gene: TRBD1; clone size: -; V gene: TRBV6-1; CDR3 DNA: TGTGCCAGCAGTGAAATCCCTAGGGGACAGGGTAATTCCTATAATTCACCCCTCCACTTT; CDR3 protein: CASSEIPRGQGNSYNSPLHF
J gene: TRBJ2-1; D gene: TRBD1; clone size: -; V gene: TRBV7-3; CDR3 DNA: TGTGCCAGCAGATTTCCCGGGACAGGGGACCATGAGCAGTTCTTC; CDR3 protein: CASRFPGTGDHEQFF
J gene: TRBJ1-3; D gene: -; clone size: -; V gene: TRBV7-2; CDR3 DNA: TGTGCCAGCAGCTTAGTTAGGCTATCTGGAAACACCATATATTTT; CDR3 protein: CASSLVRLSGNTIYF
J gene: TRBJ1-1; D gene: TRBD1; clone size: -; V gene: TRBV18; CDR3 DNA: TGTGCCAGCTCTCCCGGGACAGGGATGAACACTGAAGCTTTCTTT; CDR3 protein: CASSPGTGMNTEAFF
J gene: TRBJ2-1; D gene: TRBD2; clone size: few; V gene: TRBV24-1; CDR3 DNA: TGTGCCACCAGTGACCGTAGCGGGGGGCCCTACAATGAGCAGTTCTTC; CDR3 protein: CATSDRSGGPYNEQFF
J gene: TRBJ1-6; D gene: -; clone size: few; V gene: TRBV20-1; CDR3 DNA: TGCAGTGCTAGTAGGGGTCAGATGAATTCACCCCTCCACTTT; CDR3 protein: CSASRGQMNSPLHF
J gene: TRBJ1-2; D gene: -; clone size: -; V gene: TRBV7-2; CDR3 DNA: TGTGCCAGCAGCTTAGCCCCTAACTATGGCTACACCTTC; CDR3 protein: CASSLAPNYGYTF
J gene: TRBJ1-1; D gene: -; clone size: -; V gene: TRBV21-1; CDR3 DNA: TGTGCCAGCAGCGCGAACACTGAAGCTTTCTTT; CDR3 protein: CASSANTEAFF
J gene: TRBJ1-5; D gene: -; clone size: -; V gene: TRBV12-3/TRBV12-4; CDR3 DNA: TGTGCCAGCAGTTTGGCTAGCAATCAGCCCCAGCATTTT; CDR3 protein: CASSLASNQPQHF
J gene: TRBJ1-5; D gene: -; clone size: once; V gene: TRBV7-8; CDR3 DNA: TGTGCCAGCAGCTTAGTGGGTGGCAGCAATCAGCCCCAGCATTTT; CDR3 protein: CASSLVGGSNQPQHF
J gene: TRBJ1-1; D gene: -; clone size: -; V gene: TRBV5-1; CDR3 DNA: TGCGCCAGCAGCATCGGACGGATGAACACTGAAGCTTTCTTT; CDR3 protein: CASSIGRMNTEAFF
J gene: TRBJ1-1; D gene: -; clone size: -; V gene: TRBV5-1; CDR3 DNA: TGCGCCAGCAGCTTGGACCTCTTAAGAGGGGTCACTGAAGCTTTCTTT; CDR3 protein: CASSLDLLRGVTEAFF
J gene: TRBJ1-6; D gene: -; clone size: few; V gene: TRBV3-1/TRBV3-2; CDR3 DNA: TGTGCCAGCAGCCAGAGGACAAATAATTCACCCCTCCACTTT; CDR3 protein: CASSQRTNNSPLHF